This TCR beta chain emerged from a study of T cell responses to AZD1222 COVID-19 vaccine. Study results and limitations: Spike-specific TCR breadth and depth were elevated following two AZD1222 doses. Most donors were white British and more were female, and clonal diversity was possibly underestimated.

On this clone itself: Its antigen is not known.

The germline V gene has CDR1 LNHDA and CDR2 SQIVND (reference sequence). The CDR3 extends over 16 amino acids. J was trimmed by 4 bases and V by 5 bases; bases with no gene match: 11. Generated by immunoSEQ multiplex PCR, the TCRdb table keeps only in-frame clones and is missing some. The table includes about 76,000 clones, more than 70% detected once. Sample: peripheral blood, taken on day 0 of AZD1222 vaccination. The chain employs TRBV19 and TRBJ1-5; 7 bases line up with TRBD1. The clonotype comes from an adult in good health. The CDR3 DNA follows: TGTGCCAGTAGTTCCTTGGGGACAGTAGGAAATCAGCCCCAGCATTTT. Its translation is CASSSLGTVGNQPQHF.